The clone carrying this TCR beta chain showed up many times. Its antigen is currently unknown. This entry belongs to a study of T cell repertoires in cytomegalovirus infection. Study background: Matching HLA type, along with CMV infection, was indicated by public TCR beta signatures. The study, taken as a whole, reports: In two of eight donors, the top clonotype was HLA-C-restricted CMV-specific. Cumulative frequency (of public TCR beta family members) identified carriers of CMV plus the relevant HLA.

TCRdb reprocessed the reads via MiXCR and lists one record per CDR3 protein. Among about 600,000 distinct CDR3 sequences listed, about 24% were seen once. Trimming took off 6 bases at V and 9 bases at J, with 15 bases between the two ends. The CDR3 length is 13 residues. The TCR comes from a human donor in good health (CMV status not recorded). Some clones in this sample may be carry-over from other donors' samples. The specimen sequenced was CD8+ T cells from PBMCs. The V gene is TRBV12-3 or TRBV12-4, the J gene TRBJ1-5; the D gene is possibly TRBD1 (5 bases). Here the CDR3 reads CASSLQGEGPQHF. The CDR3 DNA reads as TGTGCCAGCAGCCTCCAGGGCGAAGGGCCCCAGCATTTT.